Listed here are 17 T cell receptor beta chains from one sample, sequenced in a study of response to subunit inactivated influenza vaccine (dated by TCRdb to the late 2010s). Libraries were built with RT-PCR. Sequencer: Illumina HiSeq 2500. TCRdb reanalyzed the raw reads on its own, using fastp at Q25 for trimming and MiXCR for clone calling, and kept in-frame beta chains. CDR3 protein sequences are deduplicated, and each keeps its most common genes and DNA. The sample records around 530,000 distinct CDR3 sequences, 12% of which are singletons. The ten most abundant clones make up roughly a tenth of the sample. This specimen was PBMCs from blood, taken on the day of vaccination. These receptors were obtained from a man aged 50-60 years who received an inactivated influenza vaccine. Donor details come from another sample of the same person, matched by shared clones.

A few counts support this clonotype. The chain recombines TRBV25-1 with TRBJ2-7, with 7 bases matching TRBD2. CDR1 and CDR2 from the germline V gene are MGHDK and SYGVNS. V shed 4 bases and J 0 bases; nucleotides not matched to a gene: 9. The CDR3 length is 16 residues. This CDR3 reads CASSGRTGGSSYEQYF. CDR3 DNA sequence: TGTGCCAGCAGTGGTAGAACTGGCGGGAGCTCCTACGAGCAGTACTTC.

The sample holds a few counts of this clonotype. The CDR3 sequence is CATSRGDTGELFF. In DNA, the CDR3 is TGTGCCACTTCCCGCGGGGATACCGGGGAGCTGTTTTTT. The rearrangement links TRBV12-3 or TRBV12-4 to TRBJ2-2; D perhaps matches TRBD2 (6 bases). The CDR3 is 13 amino acids. V dropped 10 bases and J dropped 5 bases, with 14 bases sitting between them.

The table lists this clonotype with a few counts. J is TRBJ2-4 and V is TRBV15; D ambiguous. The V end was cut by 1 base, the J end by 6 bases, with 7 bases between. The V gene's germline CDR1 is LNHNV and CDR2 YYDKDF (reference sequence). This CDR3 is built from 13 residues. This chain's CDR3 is CATSRGLGNIQYF. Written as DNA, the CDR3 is TGTGCCACCAGCAGAGGGCTGGGAAACATTCAGTACTTC.

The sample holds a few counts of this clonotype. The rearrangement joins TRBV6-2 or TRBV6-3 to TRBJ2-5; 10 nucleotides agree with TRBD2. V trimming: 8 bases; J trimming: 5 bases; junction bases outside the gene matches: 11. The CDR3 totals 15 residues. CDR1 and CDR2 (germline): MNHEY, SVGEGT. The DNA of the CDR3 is TGTGCCAGCGAGAGCGGGAGGGCTGATGAGGAGACCCAGTACTTC. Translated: CASESGRADEETQYF.

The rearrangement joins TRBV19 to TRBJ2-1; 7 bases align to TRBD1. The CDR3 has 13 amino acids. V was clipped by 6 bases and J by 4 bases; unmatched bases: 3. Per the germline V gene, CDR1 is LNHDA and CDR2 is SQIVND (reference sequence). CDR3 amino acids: CASRLGQYNEQFF. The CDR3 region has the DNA TGTGCCAGTAGACTGGGACAGTACAATGAGCAGTTCTTC.

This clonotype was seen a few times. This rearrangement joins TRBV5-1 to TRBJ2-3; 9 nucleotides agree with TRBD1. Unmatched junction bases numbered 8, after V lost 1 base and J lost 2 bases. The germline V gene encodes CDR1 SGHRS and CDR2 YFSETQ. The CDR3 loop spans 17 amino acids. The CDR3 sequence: CASSLLRGDRDTDTQYF. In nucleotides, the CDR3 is TGCGCCAGCAGCTTGCTTCGTGGGGACAGGGACACAGATACGCAGTATTTT.

CDR3 residues: CASSPSRDHNEQFF. As DNA, the CDR3 is TGTGCCAGCAGCCCCTCCAGGGACCACAATGAGCAGTTCTTC. V is TRBV7-3 and J is TRBJ2-1; possibly TRBD1 or TRBD2 for D (5 bases each). This CDR3 region has 14 residues. V lost 5 bases, J lost 5 bases, and 13 bases lay in between. Germline-derived CDR1 and CDR2 are SGHTA and FQGTGA. Drawing the rest from reference TRBV7-3 and TRBJ2-1, the complete variable domain is GAGVSQTPSNKVTEKGKYVELRCDPISGHTALYWYRQSLGQGPEFLIYFQGTGAADDSGLPNDRFFAVRPEGSVSTLKIQRTERGDSAVYLCASSPSRDHNEQFFGPGTRLTVL.

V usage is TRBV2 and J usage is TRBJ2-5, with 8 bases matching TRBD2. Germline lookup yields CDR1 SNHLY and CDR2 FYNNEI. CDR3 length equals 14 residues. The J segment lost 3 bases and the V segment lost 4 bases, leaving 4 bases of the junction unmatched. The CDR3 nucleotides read TGTGCCAGCAGTGCGGGGGGGCCTAAAGAGACCCAGTACTTC. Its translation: CASSAGGPKETQYF.

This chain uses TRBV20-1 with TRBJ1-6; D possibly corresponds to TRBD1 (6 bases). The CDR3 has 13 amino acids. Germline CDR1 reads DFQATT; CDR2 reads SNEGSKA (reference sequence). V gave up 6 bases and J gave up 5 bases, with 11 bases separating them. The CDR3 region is CSARTANNSPLHF. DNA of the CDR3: TGCAGTGCACGGACAGCGAATAATTCACCCCTCCACTTT.

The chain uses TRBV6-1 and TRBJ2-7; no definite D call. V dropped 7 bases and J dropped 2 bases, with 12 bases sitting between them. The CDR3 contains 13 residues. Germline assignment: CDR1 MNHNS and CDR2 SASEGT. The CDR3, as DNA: TGTGCCAGCACCCAGGTTTATCCCTACGAGCAGTACTTC. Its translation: CASTQVYPYEQYF.

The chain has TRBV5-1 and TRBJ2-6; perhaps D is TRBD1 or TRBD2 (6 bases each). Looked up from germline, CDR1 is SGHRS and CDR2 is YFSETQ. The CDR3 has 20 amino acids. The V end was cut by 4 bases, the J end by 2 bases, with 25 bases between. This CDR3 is CASSINPRGRLGAGANVLTF. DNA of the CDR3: TGCGCCAGCAGCATCAACCCCCGGGGGCGCCTAGGGGCTGGGGCCAACGTCCTGACTTTC.

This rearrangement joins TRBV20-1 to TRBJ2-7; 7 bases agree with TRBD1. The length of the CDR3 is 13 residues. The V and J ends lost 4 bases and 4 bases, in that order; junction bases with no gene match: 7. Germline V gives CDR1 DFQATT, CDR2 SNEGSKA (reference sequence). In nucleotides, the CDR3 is TGCAGTGCTACCAACAGGGGCTCTTACGAGCAGTACTTC. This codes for CSATNRGSYEQYF.

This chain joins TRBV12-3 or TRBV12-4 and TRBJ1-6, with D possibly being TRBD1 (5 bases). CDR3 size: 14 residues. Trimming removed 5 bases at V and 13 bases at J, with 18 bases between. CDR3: CASSQGLETRPLHF. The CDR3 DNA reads TGTGCCAGCAGTCAGGGCCTCGAAACAAGGCCCCTCCACTTT.

CDR3 nucleotide sequence: TGTGCCACCAGTGAACCTCTAGCGGGGAGCGTTCGTGAGCAGTTCTTC. Amino acid sequence: CATSEPLAGSVREQFF. The chain joins TRBV24-1 to TRBJ2-1; 9 bases map to TRBD2. V lost 4 bases, J lost 9 bases, and 12 bases stayed unmatched. CDR1 is KGHDR, CDR2 SFDVKD, per germline. CDR3 length: 16 amino acids.

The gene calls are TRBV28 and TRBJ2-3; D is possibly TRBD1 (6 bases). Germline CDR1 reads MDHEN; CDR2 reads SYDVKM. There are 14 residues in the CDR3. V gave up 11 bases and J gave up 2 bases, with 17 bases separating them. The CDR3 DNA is TGTGCCTCCAGGGGACGCCACTCCACAGATACGCAGTATTTT. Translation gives CASRGRHSTDTQYF.

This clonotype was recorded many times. CDR3 nucleotides: TGTGCCAGCAGCTTAGCTGCGGGAAACTACGAGCAGTACTTC. As protein: CASSLAAGNYEQYF. This rearrangement joins TRBV7-2 to TRBJ2-7; possibly TRBD2 for D (6 bases). This CDR3 region has 14 residues. The V gene lost 0 bases and the J gene lost 3 bases, with 9 bases spanning the gap. The germline gives CDR1 SGHTA, CDR2 FQGNSA. Looking up the rest from reference TRBV7-2 and TRBJ2-7 gives the full variable domain: GAGVSQSPSNKVTEKGKDVELRCDPISGHTALYWYRQSLGQGLEFLIYFQGNSAPDKSGLPSDRFSAERTGGSVSTLTIQRTQQEDSAVYLCASSLAAGNYEQYFGPGTRLTVT.

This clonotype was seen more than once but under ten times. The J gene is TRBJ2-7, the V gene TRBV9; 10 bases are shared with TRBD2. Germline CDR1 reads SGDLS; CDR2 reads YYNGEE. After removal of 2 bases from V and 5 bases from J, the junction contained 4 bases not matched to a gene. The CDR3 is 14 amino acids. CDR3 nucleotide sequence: TGTGCCAGCAGCGTCCTAGCGGGAGAAGACGAGCAGTACTTC. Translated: CASSVLAGEDEQYF.